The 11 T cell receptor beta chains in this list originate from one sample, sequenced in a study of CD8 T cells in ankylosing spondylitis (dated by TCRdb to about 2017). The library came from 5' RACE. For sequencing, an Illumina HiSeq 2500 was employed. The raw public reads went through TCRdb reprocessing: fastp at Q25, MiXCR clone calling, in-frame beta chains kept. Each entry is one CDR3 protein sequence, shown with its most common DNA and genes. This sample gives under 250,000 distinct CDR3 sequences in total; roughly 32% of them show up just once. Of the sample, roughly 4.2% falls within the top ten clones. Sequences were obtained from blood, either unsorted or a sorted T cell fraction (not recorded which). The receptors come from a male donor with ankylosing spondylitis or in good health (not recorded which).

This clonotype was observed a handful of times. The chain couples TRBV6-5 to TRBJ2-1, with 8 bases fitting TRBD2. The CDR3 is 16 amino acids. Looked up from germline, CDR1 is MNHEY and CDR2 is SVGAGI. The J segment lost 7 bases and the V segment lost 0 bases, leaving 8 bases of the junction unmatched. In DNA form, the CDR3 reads TGTGCCAGCAGTTACTCGAAGCGGGGGCCTCGGAATGAGCAGTTCTTC. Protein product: CASSYSKRGPRNEQFF.

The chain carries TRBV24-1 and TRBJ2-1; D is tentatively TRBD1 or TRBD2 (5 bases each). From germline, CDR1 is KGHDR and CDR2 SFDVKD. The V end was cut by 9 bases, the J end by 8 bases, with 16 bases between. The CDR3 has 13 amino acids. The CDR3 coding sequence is TGTGCCACCGGGGCAGGCGGGTTGGATGAGCAGTTCTTC. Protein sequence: CATGAGGLDEQFF.

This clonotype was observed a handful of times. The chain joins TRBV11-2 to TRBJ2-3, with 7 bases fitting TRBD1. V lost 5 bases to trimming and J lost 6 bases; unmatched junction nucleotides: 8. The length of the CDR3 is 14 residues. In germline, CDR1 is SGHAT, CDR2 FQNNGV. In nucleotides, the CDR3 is TGTGCCAGCAGCGTCGGGACAGCCGGGGATACGCAGTATTTT. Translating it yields CASSVGTAGDTQYF.

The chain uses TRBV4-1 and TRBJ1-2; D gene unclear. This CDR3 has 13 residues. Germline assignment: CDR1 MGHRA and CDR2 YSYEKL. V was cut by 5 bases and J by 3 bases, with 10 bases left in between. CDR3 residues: CASSSDGYYGYTF. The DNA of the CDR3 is TGCGCCAGCAGCTCGGACGGATACTATGGCTACACCTTC.

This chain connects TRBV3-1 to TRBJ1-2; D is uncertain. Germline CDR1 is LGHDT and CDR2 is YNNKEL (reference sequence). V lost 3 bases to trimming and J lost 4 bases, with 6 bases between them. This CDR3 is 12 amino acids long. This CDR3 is CASSQEVYGYTF. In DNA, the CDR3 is TGTGCCAGCAGCCAGGAGGTCTATGGCTACACCTTC.

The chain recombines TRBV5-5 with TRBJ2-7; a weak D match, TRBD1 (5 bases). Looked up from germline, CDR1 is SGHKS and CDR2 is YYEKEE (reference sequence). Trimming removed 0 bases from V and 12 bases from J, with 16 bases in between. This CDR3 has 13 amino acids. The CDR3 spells CASSLVAGHSLYF. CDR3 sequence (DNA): TGTGCCAGCAGCTTGGTGGCAGGGCATTCGTTGTACTTC.

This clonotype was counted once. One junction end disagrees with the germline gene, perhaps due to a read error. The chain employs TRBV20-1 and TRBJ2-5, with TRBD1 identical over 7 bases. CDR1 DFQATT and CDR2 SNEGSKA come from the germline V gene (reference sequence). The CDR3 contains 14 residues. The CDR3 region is CSAPLRGPQGTQYF. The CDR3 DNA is TGCAGTGCTCCGTTAAGGGGGCCCCAAGGGACCCAGTACTTC.

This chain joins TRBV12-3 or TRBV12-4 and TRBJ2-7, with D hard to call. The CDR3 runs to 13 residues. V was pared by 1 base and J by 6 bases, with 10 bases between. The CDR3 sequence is CASSLGSPLEQYF. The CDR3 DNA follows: TGTGCCAGCAGTTTAGGGTCCCCTCTCGAGCAGTACTTC.

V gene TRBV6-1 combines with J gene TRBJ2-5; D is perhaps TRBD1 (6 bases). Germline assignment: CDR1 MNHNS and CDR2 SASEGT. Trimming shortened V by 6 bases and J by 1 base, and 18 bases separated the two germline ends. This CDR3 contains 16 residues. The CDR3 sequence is CASRTGTNLFQETQYF. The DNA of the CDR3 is TGTGCCAGCAGGACCGGGACAAACTTATTCCAAGAGACCCAGTACTTC.

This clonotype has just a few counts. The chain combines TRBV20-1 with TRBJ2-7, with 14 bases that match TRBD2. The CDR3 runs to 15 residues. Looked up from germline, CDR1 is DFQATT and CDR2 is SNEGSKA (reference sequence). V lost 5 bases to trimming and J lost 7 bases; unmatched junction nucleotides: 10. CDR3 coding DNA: TGCAGTGCTGCGAAGACTAGCGGGGGGGTGGGTGAGCAGTACTTC. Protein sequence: CSAAKTSGGVGEQYF.

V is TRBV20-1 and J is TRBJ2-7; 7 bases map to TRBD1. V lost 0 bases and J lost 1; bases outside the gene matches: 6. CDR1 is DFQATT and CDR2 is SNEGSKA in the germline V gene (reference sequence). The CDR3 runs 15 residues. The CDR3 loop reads CSARDARQGSYEQYF. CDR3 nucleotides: TGCAGTGCTAGAGATGCTCGACAGGGATCCTACGAGCAGTACTTC.